The present TCR beta chain was sequenced within a study of cytomegalovirus exposure and HLA in healthy donors. PCR employed 60 Vbeta and 13 Jbeta primers. Assay: immunoSEQ multiplex PCR; the TCRdb copy retains only in-frame clones and omits some. The table shows 100,000 or so clones, with 76% occurring only once. Germline CDR1 and CDR2: SNHLY and FYNNEI. Trimming removed 7 bases at V and 3 bases at J, with 4 bases between. The CDR3 contains 10 residues. This chain joins TRBV2 and TRBJ2-7; D not certain. The source of this sequence is a woman between 40 and 55 years old in good health and CMV-seropositive. The specimen was PBMCs. The CDR3 loop reads CASTNYEQYF. In DNA form, the CDR3 reads TGTGCCAGCACCAACTACGAGCAGTACTTC.